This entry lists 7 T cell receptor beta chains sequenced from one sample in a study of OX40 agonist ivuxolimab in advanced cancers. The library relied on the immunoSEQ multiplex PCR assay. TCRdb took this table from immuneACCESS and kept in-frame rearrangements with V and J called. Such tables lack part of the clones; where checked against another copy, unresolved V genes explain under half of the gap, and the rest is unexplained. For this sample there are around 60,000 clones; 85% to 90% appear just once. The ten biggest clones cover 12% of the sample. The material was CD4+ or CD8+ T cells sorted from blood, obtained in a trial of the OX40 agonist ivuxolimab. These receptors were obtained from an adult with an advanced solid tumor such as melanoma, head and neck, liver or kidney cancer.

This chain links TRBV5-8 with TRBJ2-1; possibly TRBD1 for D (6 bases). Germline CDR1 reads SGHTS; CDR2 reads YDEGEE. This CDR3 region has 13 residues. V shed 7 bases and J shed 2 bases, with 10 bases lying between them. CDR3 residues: CASPRDTYNEQFF. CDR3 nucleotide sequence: TGTGCCAGCCCCCGGGACACCTACAATGAGCAGTTCTTC.

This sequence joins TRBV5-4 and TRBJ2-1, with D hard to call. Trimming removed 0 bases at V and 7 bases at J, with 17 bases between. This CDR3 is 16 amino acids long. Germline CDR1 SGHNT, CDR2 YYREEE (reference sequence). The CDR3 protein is CASSLALGVIVNEQFF. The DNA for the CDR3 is TGTGCCAGCAGCTTGGCTCTCGGAGTAATAGTGAATGAGCAGTTCTTC.

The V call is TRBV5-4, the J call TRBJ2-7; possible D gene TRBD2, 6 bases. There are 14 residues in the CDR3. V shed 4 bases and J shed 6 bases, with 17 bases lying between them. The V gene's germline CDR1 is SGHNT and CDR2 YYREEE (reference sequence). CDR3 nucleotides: TGTGCCAGCAGCCCAATGGGGGGTATCCGCGAGCAGTACTTC. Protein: CASSPMGGIREQYF.

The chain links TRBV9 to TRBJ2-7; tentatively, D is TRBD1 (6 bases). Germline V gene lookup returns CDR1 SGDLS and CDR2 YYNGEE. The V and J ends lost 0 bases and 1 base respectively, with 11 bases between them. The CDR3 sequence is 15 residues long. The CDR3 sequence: CASSVAPQGSYEQYF. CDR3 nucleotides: TGTGCCAGCAGCGTAGCTCCGCAGGGGTCCTACGAGCAGTACTTC.

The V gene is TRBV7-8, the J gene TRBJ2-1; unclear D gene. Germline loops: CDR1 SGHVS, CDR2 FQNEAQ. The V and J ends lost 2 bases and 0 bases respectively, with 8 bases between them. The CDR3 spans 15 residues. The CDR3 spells CASSLITGSYNEQFF. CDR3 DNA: TGTGCCAGCAGCTTAATCACGGGCTCCTACAATGAGCAGTTCTTC.

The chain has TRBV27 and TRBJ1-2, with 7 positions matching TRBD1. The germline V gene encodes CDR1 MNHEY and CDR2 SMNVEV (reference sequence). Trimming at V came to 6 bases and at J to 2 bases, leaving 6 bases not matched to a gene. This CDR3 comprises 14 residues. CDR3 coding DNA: TGTGCCAGCAGCCGGGACAGAAAAAACTATGGCTACACCTTC. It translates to CASSRDRKNYGYTF.

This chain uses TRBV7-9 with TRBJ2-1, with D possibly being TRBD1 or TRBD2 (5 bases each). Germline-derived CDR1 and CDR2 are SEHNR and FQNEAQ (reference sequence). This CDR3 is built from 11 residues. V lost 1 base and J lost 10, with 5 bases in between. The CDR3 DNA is TGTGCCAGCAGCTTAGGGGACGAGCAGTTCTTC. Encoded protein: CASSLGDEQFF.